This T cell receptor (beta chain) was identified in a study of T cells after yellow fever vaccination. Study-wide results and caveats: Most primary-vaccination clones recurred post-booster (around 95% CD4, more than 85% CD8). Researchers noted that a small share of clonotypes showed up in both CD4 and CD8 compartments. Highly abundant clonotypes carried over from the bulk population could end up in FACS-sorted repertoires as contaminants. Weaker, the secondary response peaked sooner, at day 5 versus 15.

On this clonotype itself: Antigen unknown.

TCRdb redid the calling of the 5' RACE reads with MiXCR, one entry per CDR3 protein. The sample includes roughly 520,000 distinct CDR3 sequences, 21% of them seen just once. This TCR derives from a man aged 18 to 30 who received the YFV17D yellow fever vaccine. The sequencing used PBMCs, collected about 20 days after the first yellow fever vaccination.

CDR3 protein: CASSLGSGRANYGYTF. DNA for the CDR3: TGTGCCAGCAGCTTAGGATCTGGAAGAGCTAACTATGGCTACACCTTC. The chain couples TRBV7-2 to TRBJ1-2; D remains ambiguous. The length of the CDR3 is 16 residues. Germline-derived CDR1 and CDR2 are SGHTA and FQGNSA. Trimming removed 1 base from V and 0 bases from J, with 12 bases in between.